This entry lists 4 T cell receptor beta chains sequenced from one sample in a study of shared clonotypes between healthy human individuals. TCRdb's table, derived via immunoSEQ multiplex PCR, lists solely in-frame clones and lacks some. In the table there are fewer than 700,000 clones, around 77% of which are singletons. The sample was PBMCs. Every receptor here comes from a woman in her thirties or forties in good health. Some clones in this sample may be carry-over from other donors' samples.

The V call is TRBV2, the J call TRBJ1-2; the D is unclear. Trimming stripped 3 bases from V and 7 bases from J, with 18 bases between. The CDR3 has 15 amino acids. Per the germline V gene, CDR1 is SNHLY and CDR2 is FYNNEI. As DNA, the CDR3 is TGTGCCAGCAGTGAGGTTTTAGTAGGGAAAGGTGGCTACACCTTC. Translated: CASSEVLVGKGGYTF.

This clone was seen a few times. The J gene is TRBJ1-4, the V gene TRBV7-9; D is unresolved. V dropped 5 bases and J dropped 7 bases, with 11 bases sitting between them. This CDR3 is built from 13 residues. Germline V gene lookup returns CDR1 SEHNR and CDR2 FQNEAQ (reference sequence). CDR3 sequence reads: CASSREGGEKLFF. The DNA of the CDR3 is TGTGCCAGCAGCCGGGAGGGCGGTGAAAAACTGTTTTTT. Supplemented by reference TRBV7-9 and TRBJ1-4, the full variable domain reads DTGVSQNPRHKITKRGQNVTFRCDPISEHNRLYWYRQTLGQGPEFLTYFQNEAQLEKSRLLSDRFSAERPKGSFSTLEIQRTEQGDSAMYLCASSREGGEKLFFGSGTQLSVL.

The chain carries TRBV4-1 and TRBJ2-7; D unresolved. This CDR3 has 16 residues. V was cut by 1 base and J by 7 bases, with 20 bases left in between. The germline CDR1 and CDR2 sequences are MGHRA and YSYEKL. CDR3 bases: TGCGCCAGCAGCCAAGGTGTAGGGAACTTCCTTGGGGAGCAGTACTTC. This codes for CASSQGVGNFLGEQYF.

For this clone: This may be a read error: a much more frequent sequence differs by one nucleotide. Other DNA sequences in the same sample also yield this CDR3. The chain links TRBV2 to TRBJ2-5; 14 bases align to TRBD2. Germline loops: CDR1 SNHLY, CDR2 FYNNEI. This CDR3 contains 14 residues. The J segment lost 4 bases and the V segment lost 6 bases, leaving 1 base of the junction unmatched. In DNA, the CDR3 is TGTGCCAGCAGCGGACTAGCGGGAGGAGAGACCCAGTACTTC. Amino acids: CASSGLAGGETQYF. The whole variable domain, filled in from reference TRBV2 and TRBJ2-5, reads EPEVTQTPSHQVTQMGQEVILRCVPISNHLYFYWYRQILGQKVEFLVSFYNNEISEKSEIFDDQFSVERPDGSNFTLKIRSTKLEDSAMYFCASSGLAGGETQYFGPGTRLLVL.